This entry features one T cell receptor (beta chain) sequence. Its antigen is not identified. This sample is drawn from a study of T cell responses to AZD1222 COVID-19 vaccine. Findings of the study overall: The study found Spike-specific TCR breadth and depth rose after two AZD1222 doses.

Profiled with immunoSEQ multiplex PCR; TCRdb holds only in-frame clones, not every one. The table has over 100,000 clones, roughly 88% seen once. The CDR3 loop spans 12 amino acids. V dropped 4 bases and J dropped 8 bases, with 8 bases sitting between them. Looked up from germline, CDR1 is LGHDT and CDR2 is YNNKEL (reference sequence). The chain has TRBV3-1 (or the pseudogene TRBV3-2) and TRBJ1-4; D not resolved. Sequences were derived from peripheral blood, sampled on day 0 of AZD1222 vaccination. This TCR came from an adult in good health. The CDR3 bases are TGTGCCAGCAGCCCAAGGGCGGAAAAACTGTTTTTT. The encoded protein is CASSPRAEKLFF.